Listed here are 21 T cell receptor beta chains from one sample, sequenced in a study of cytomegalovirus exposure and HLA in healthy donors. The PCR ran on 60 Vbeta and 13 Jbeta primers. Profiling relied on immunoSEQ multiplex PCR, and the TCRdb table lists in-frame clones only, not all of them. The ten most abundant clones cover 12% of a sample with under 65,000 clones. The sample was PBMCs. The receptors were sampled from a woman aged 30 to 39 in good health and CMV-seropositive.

The CDR3 spells CASSQDRGGSYEQYF. The CDR3 nucleotides are TGCGCCAGCAGCCAAGATCGCGGCGGCTCCTACGAGCAGTACTTC. V usage is TRBV4-1 and J usage is TRBJ2-7; D ambiguous. The CDR3 is 15 residues long. Germline loops: CDR1 MGHRA, CDR2 YSYEKL. Trimming shortened V by 0 bases and J by 0 bases, and 9 bases separated the two germline ends.

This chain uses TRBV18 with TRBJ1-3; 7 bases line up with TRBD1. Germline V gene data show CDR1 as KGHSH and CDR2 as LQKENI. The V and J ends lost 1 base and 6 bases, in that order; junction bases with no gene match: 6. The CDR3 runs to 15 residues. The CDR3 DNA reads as TGTGCCAGCTCACCACTCCCGGACAGGCCAAACACCATATATTTT. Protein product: CASSPLPDRPNTIYF.

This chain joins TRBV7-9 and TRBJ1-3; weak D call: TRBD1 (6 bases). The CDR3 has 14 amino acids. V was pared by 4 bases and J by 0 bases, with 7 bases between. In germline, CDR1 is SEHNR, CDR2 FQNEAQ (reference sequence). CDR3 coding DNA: TGTGCCAGCAGCTACAGGGTCTCTGGAAACACCATATATTTT. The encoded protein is CASSYRVSGNTIYF.

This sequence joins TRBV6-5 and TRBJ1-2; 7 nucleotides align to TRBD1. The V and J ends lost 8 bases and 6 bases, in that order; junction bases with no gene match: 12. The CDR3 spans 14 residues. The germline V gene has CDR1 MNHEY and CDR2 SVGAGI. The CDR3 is CASARGERAHGYTF. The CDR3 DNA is TGTGCCAGCGCCAGGGGGGAAAGGGCCCATGGCTACACCTTC.

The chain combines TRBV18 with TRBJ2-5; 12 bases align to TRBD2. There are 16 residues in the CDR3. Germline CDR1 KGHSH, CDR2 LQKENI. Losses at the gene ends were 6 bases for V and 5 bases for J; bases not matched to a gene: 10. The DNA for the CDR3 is TGTGCCAGCTCGCCATTGACTAGCGGGAGAGGGGAGACCCAGTACTTC. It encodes CASSPLTSGRGETQYF.

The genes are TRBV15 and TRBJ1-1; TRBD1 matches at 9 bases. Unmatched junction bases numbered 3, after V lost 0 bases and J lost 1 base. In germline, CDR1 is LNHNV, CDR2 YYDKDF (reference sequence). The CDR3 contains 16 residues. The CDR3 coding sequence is TGTGCCACCAGCAGAGATCGGACAGGGGCGAACACTGAAGCTTTCTTT. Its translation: CATSRDRTGANTEAFF.

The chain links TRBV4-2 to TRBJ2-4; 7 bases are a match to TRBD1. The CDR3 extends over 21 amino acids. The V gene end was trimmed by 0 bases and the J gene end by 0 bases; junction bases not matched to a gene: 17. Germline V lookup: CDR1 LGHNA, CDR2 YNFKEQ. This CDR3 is CASSQDPLSRDSQLAKNIQYF. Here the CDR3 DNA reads TGTGCCAGCAGCCAAGATCCCCTTAGCCGGGACAGCCAACTAGCCAAAAACATTCAGTACTTC.

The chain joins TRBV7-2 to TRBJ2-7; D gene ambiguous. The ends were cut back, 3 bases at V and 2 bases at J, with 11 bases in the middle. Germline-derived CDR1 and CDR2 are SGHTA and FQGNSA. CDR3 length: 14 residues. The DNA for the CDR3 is TGTGCCAGCAGCTTTAGCCATTCCGCCTACGAGCAGTACTTC. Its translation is CASSFSHSAYEQYF.

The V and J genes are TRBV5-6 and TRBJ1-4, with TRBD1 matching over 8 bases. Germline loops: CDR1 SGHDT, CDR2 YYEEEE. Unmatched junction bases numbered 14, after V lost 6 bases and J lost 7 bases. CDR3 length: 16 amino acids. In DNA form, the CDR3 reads TGTGCCAGCACTTCGGCTCAGGGGGCGAAGCGTGAAAAACTGTTTTTT. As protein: CASTSAQGAKREKLFF.

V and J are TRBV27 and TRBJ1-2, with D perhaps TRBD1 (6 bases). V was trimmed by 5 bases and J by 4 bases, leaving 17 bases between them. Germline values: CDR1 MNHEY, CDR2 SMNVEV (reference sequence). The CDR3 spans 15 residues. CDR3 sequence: CASSLGTNGLYGYTF. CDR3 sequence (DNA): TGTGCCAGCAGTCTTGGGACAAATGGACTCTATGGCTACACCTTC.

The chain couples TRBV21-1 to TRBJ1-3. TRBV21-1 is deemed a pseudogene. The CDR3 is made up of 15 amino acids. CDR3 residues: CAGSKSTLSGNTIYF. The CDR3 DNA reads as TGTGCCGGCAGCAAATCTACCCTCTCTGGAAACACCATATATTTT.

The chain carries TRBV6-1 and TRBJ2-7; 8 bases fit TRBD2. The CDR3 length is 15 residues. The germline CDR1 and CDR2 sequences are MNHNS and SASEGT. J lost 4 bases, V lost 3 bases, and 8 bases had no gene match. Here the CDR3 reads CASSEDSGTRYEQYF. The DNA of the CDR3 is TGTGCCAGCAGTGAGGACTCCGGGACTAGATACGAGCAGTACTTC.

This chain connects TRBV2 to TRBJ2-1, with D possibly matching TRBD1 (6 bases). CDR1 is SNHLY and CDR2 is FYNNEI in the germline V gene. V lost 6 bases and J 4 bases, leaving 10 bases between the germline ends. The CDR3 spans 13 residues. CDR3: CASSRGLYNEQFF. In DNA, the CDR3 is TGTGCCAGCAGCAGGGGTCTATACAATGAGCAGTTCTTC.

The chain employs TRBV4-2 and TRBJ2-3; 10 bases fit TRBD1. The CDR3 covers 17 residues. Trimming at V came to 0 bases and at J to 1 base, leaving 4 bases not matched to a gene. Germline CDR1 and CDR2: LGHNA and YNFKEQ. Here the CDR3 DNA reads TGTGCCAGCAGCCAAGAAGGGGACAGGGGACGCACAGATACGCAGTATTTT. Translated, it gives CASSQEGDRGRTDTQYF.

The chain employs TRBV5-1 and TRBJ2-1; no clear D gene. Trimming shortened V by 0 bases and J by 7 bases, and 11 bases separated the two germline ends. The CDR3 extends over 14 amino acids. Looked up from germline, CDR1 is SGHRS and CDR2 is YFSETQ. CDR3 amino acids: CASSLGQTVNEQFF. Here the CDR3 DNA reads TGCGCCAGCAGCTTGGGTCAAACGGTAAATGAGCAGTTCTTC.

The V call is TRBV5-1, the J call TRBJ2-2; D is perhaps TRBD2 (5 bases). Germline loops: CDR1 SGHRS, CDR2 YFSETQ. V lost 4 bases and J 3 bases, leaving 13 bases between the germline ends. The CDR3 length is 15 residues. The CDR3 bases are TGCGCCAGCAGCCCGCCGGGGTCAGACACCGGGGAGCTGTTTTTT. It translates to CASSPPGSDTGELFF.

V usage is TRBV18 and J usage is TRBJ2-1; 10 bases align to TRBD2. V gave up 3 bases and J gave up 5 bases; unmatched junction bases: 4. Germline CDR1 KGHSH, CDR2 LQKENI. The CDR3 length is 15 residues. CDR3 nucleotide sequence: TGTGCCAGCTCACCCAGCGGGAGGGAGGACAATGAGCAGTTCTTC. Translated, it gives CASSPSGREDNEQFF.

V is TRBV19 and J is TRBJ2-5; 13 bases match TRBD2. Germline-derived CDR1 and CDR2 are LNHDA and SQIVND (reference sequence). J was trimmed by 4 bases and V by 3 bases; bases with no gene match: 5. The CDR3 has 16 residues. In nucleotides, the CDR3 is TGTGCCAGTAGTATCTACAGGACTAGCGGGGGAGAGACCCAGTACTTC. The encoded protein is CASSIYRTSGGETQYF.

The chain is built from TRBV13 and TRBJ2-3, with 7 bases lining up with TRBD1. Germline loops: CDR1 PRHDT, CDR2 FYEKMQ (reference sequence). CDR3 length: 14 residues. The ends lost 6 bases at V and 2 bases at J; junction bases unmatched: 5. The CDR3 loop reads CASRNRGSTDTQYF. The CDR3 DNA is TGTGCCAGCAGAAACAGGGGATCCACAGATACGCAGTATTTT.

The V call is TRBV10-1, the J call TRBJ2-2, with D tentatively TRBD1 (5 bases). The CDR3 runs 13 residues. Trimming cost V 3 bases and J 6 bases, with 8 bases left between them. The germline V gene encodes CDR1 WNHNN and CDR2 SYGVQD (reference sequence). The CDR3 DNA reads TGCGCCAGCAGTGAAGGGGTTGCCGGGGAGCTGTTTTTT. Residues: CASSEGVAGELFF.

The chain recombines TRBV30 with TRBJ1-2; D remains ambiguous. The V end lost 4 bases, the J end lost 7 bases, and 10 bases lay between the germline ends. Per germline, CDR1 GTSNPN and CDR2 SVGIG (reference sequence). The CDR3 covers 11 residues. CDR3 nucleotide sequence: TGTGCCTGGACCCACGGGGTTGGCTACACCTTC. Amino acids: CAWTHGVGYTF.